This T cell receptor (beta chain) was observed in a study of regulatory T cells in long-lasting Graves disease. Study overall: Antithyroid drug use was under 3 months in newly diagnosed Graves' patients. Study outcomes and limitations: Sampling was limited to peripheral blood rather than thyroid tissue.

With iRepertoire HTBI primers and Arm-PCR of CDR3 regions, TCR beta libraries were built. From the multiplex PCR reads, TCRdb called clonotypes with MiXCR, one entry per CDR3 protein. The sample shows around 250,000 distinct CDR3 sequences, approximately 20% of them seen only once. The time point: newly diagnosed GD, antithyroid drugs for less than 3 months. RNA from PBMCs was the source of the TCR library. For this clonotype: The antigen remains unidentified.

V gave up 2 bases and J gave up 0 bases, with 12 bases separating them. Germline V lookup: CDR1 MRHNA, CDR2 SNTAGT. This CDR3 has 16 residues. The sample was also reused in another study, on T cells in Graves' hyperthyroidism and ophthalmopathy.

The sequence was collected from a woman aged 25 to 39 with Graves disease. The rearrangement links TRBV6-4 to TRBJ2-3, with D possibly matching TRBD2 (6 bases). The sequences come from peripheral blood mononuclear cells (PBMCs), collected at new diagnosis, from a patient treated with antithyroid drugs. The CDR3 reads CASSDEGGVSTDTQYF. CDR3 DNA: TGTGCCAGCAGTGACGAGGGCGGGGTTAGCACAGATACGCAGTATTTT.